This TCR beta chain was retrieved from a study of T cells in tuberculosis. Broader study findings: Active tuberculosis patients had shorter CDR3-alpha; the beta difference was nonsignificant.

The CDR3 extends over 13 amino acids. Germline loops: CDR1 SGHDT, CDR2 YYEEEE. Trimming removed 5 bases from V and 4 bases from J, with 12 bases in between. Using immunoSEQ multiplex PCR, the repertoire was profiled, and TCRdb retains in-frame clones only, with some absent. Among about 23,000 clones, 97% were seen once, and the ten largest hold 6.2%. A remark on this clone: Its antigen is unknown.

V and J are TRBV5-6 and TRBJ1-2, with D possibly matching TRBD1 (6 bases). The sample was PBMCs. The clonotype was recovered from a donor aged 10-30 years with latent tuberculosis or without tuberculosis infection. The CDR3 region is CASRRDNLYGYTF. CDR3 in DNA: TGTGCCAGCAGACGGGACAACCTCTATGGCTACACCTTC.